This T cell receptor (beta chain) emerged from a study of control samples from healthy donors and cancer patients. Concerning this clone: A junction end diverges from the germline sequence, so it may reflect a read error.

The germline V gene encodes CDR1 MNHEY and CDR2 SVGAGI. The CDR3 is 14 residues long. Sequenced by immunoSEQ multiplex PCR; TCRdb stores in-frame clones only, minus some. The sample consists of tens of thousands of clones, 80% to 95% of them appearing once. The chain employs TRBV6-5 and TRBJ1-6; possibly TRBD1 for D (5 bases). The specimen was PBMCs. The receptor's source is a woman aged 40 to 49 with lung cancer. CDR3 residues: CASRPGPSNSPLHF. The DNA for the CDR3 is TGTGCCAGCAGACCAGGGCCATCTAATTCGCCCCTCCACTTT.